One and the same sample provided the 27 T cell receptor beta chains below, sequenced in a study of cytomegalovirus exposure and HLA in healthy donors. The PCR used 60 Vbeta and 13 Jbeta primers. TCRdb's table, derived via immunoSEQ multiplex PCR, lists solely in-frame clones and lacks some. Of some 150,000 clones detected, about 80% appear once; the ten largest clones hold roughly 12%. Material: PBMCs. The receptors originated from a man younger than 45 in good health and CMV-seropositive.

The chain joins TRBV6-1 to TRBJ2-5; D is possibly TRBD1 (5 bases). CDR1 is MNHNS and CDR2 is SASEGT in the germline V gene. The CDR3 loop spans 15 amino acids. V lost 2 bases and J lost 3, with 13 bases in between. The CDR3 loop reads CASSEQGGVKETQYF. DNA of the CDR3: TGTGCCAGCAGTGAACAGGGTGGAGTAAAAGAGACCCAGTACTTC.

The CDR3 sequence is CASSYGLAGNYNEQFF. For the CDR3, the DNA is TGTGCCAGCAGCTACGGACTAGCGGGCAATTACAATGAGCAGTTCTTC. V gene TRBV7-2 combines with J gene TRBJ2-1; 11 nucleotides line up with TRBD2. The CDR3 is 16 residues long. Germline lookup yields CDR1 SGHTA and CDR2 FQGNSA. Trimming cost V 4 bases and J 4 bases; bases outside gene matches: 6.

This chain connects TRBV9 to TRBJ2-7; 8 bases align to TRBD1. The CDR3 contains 17 residues. The V and J ends lost 0 bases and 2 bases, in that order; junction bases with no gene match: 10. CDR1 is SGDLS, CDR2 YYNGEE, per germline. As DNA, the CDR3 is TGTGCCAGCAGCGTAGGCGTCCGGGACAGGACGCCCTACGAGCAGTACTTC. Its translation: CASSVGVRDRTPYEQYF.

The chain couples TRBV5-1 to TRBJ2-2; 9 bases agree with TRBD1. Germline assignment: CDR1 SGHRS and CDR2 YFSETQ. The CDR3 runs 15 residues. Germline trimming cut 4 bases from V and 5 bases from J; bases unmatched to any gene: 6. CDR3 bases: TGCGCCAGCAGCCAAGGGACAGGGCAAACCGGGGAGCTGTTTTTT. The encoded protein is CASSQGTGQTGELFF.

The rearrangement uses TRBV7-6 and TRBJ2-1; 7 bases fit TRBD2. The CDR3 totals 20 residues. V shed 1 base, J shed 4 bases, and the junction held 19 bases outside the gene matches. Germline V CDR1 and CDR2: SGHVS, FNYEAQ. Here the CDR3 DNA reads TGTGCCAGCAGCTTAGGCCCCTATACCCGAAGTAGCGGGCAATACAATGAGCAGTTCTTC. It codes for CASSLGPYTRSSGQYNEQFF.

The chain has TRBV12-2 and TRBJ1-5. TRBV12-2 is listed as a pseudogene. This CDR3 contains 14 residues. CDR3 residues: CASRLIAALPRGHF. CDR3 nucleotides: TGTGCAAGTCGCTTAATCGCAGCACTTCCCCGGGGGCATTTT.

The chain joins TRBV7-3 to TRBJ1-6; D gene uncertain. Per germline, CDR1 SGHTA and CDR2 FQGTGA. V lost 2 bases and J 8 bases, leaving 10 bases between the germline ends. This CDR3 spans 14 amino acids. This chain's CDR3 is CASSLFGEYSPLHF. The CDR3 DNA sequence: TGTGCCAGCAGCTTATTCGGGGAGTATTCACCCCTCCACTTT.

This clone was counted once. V is TRBV5-4 and J is TRBJ2-7; D is possibly TRBD2 (5 bases). CDR1 is SGHNT, CDR2 YYREEE, per germline (reference sequence). The CDR3 length is 18 residues. The V end lost 6 bases, the J end lost 0 bases, and 25 bases lay between the germline ends. Here the CDR3 reads CASIKLKLLPGFSYEQYF. The CDR3, as DNA: TGTGCCAGCATCAAACTCAAGTTACTACCGGGATTCTCCTACGAGCAGTACTTC.

The V and J genes are TRBV4-1 and TRBJ2-3; 9 nucleotides align to TRBD1. The CDR3 extends over 15 amino acids. The germline V gene has CDR1 MGHRA and CDR2 YSYEKL. The junction had 6 bases not matched to a gene; V was cut back by 5 bases and J by 3 bases. CDR3 sequence reads: CASSVRDRVTDTQYF. The CDR3 DNA is TGCGCCAGCAGCGTCCGGGACAGGGTAACAGATACGCAGTATTTT.

This chain connects TRBV6-5 to TRBJ1-4, with D possibly matching TRBD1 (5 bases). This CDR3 is 15 amino acids long. The germline V gene has CDR1 MNHEY and CDR2 SVGAGI. Trimming removed 7 bases at V and 8 bases at J, with 20 bases between. In nucleotides, the CDR3 is TGTGCCAGCAAATCCGGGACGGCGGGGAGAGAAAAACTGTTTTTT. Translation gives CASKSGTAGREKLFF.

The chain carries TRBV27 and TRBJ2-5, with D perhaps matching TRBD2 (6 bases). The CDR3 runs 15 residues. Trimming cost V 3 bases and J 3 bases, with 14 bases left between them. Germline assignment: CDR1 MNHEY and CDR2 SMNVEV (reference sequence). CDR3 sequence: CASSLEGPGEETQYF. DNA of the CDR3: TGTGCCAGCAGTTTGGAGGGGCCGGGGGAAGAGACCCAGTACTTC.

This clone has more than one count but fewer than ten. V usage is TRBV5-4 and J usage is TRBJ1-2; 9 bases are shared with TRBD1. With V trimmed by 0 bases and J by 7 bases, 7 bases remained unmatched. This CDR3 comprises 15 residues. Germline V gives CDR1 SGHNT, CDR2 YYREEE (reference sequence). The CDR3 region is CASSLDPQGAFGYTF. The CDR3 DNA reads as TGTGCCAGCAGCTTGGACCCACAGGGGGCGTTTGGCTACACCTTC.

This clone occurred once. The chain joins TRBV11-2 to TRBJ1-1; D unclear. Germline loops: CDR1 SGHAT, CDR2 FQNNGV. Trimming shortened V by 1 base and J by 1 base, and 7 bases separated the two germline ends. The CDR3 sequence is 14 residues long. CDR3 nucleotides: TGTGCCAGCAGCTTAGGCACATGGAACACTGAAGCTTTCTTT. It is translated as CASSLGTWNTEAFF.

This chain links TRBV27 with TRBJ2-3; 10 bases fit TRBD2. With V trimmed by 1 base and J by 2 bases, 6 bases remained unmatched. The germline V gene has CDR1 MNHEY and CDR2 SMNVEV (reference sequence). The CDR3 has 17 residues. CDR3 in DNA: TGTGCCAGCAGTTTATTAAGAGCGGGAGGGATCACAGATACGCAGTATTTT. Translating gives CASSLLRAGGITDTQYF.

The rearrangement joins TRBV18 to TRBJ1-5; TRBD1 might be the D (6 bases). V gave up 5 bases and J gave up 0 bases, with 11 bases separating them. CDR1 KGHSH and CDR2 LQKENI come from the germline V gene. The CDR3 sequence is 15 residues long. CDR3 region: CASSRTDYSNQPQHF. The DNA for the CDR3 is TGTGCCAGCTCAAGGACAGATTATAGCAATCAGCCCCAGCATTTT. Looking up the rest from reference TRBV18 and TRBJ1-5 gives the full variable domain: NAGVMQNPRHLVRRRGQEARLRCSPMKGHSHVYWYRQLPEEGLKFMVYLQKENIIDESGMPKERFSAEFPKEGPSILRIQQVVRGDSAAYFCASSRTDYSNQPQHFGDGTRLSIL.

The chain joins TRBV6-1 to TRBJ1-1, with unresolved D. The CDR3 is 13 residues long. Germline CDR1 MNHNS, CDR2 SASEGT. V was trimmed by 6 bases and J by 4 bases, leaving 12 bases between them. CDR3 in amino acids: CASRYRESTEAFF. The DNA for the CDR3 is TGTGCCAGCAGGTACCGGGAGAGCACTGAAGCTTTCTTT.

V is TRBV10-3 and J is TRBJ2-3, with 8 positions matching TRBD2. The CDR3 loop spans 15 amino acids. Germline CDR1 and CDR2: ENHRY and SYGVKD. V lost 4 bases to trimming and J lost 2 bases; unmatched junction nucleotides: 5. The CDR3 bases are TGTGCCATCAGTGGGACGGGACTAGACACAGATACGCAGTATTTT. It yields the protein CAISGTGLDTDTQYF.

The rearrangement links TRBV10-1 to TRBJ2-5; maybe TRBD2 (6 bases). The V end was cut by 6 bases, the J end by 0 bases, with 11 bases between. CDR3 length equals 14 residues. Germline-derived CDR1 and CDR2 are WNHNN and SYGVQD (reference sequence). CDR3 DNA: TGCGCCAGCAGCTTATCGGGAGACCAAGAGACCCAGTACTTC. This translates into CASSLSGDQETQYF.

The V gene is TRBV10-3, the J gene TRBJ2-3; 10 bases align to TRBD2. The CDR3 is 15 amino acids. The germline V gene has CDR1 ENHRY and CDR2 SYGVKD. Trimming took 2 bases from V and 1 from J; bases not matched to a gene: 0. The CDR3, as DNA: TGTGCCATCAGTGAGAGCGGGAGGGGCACAGATACGCAGTATTTT. Its protein product is CAISESGRGTDTQYF.

The chain couples TRBV2 to TRBJ2-1; weak D call: TRBD2 (5 bases). This CDR3 region has 15 residues. Deletions cut 1 base from V and 7 bases from J, with 14 bases between. CDR1 SNHLY and CDR2 FYNNEI come from the germline V gene. CDR3 residues: CASSEEAVVLNEQFF. The CDR3 bases are TGTGCCAGCAGTGAAGAAGCGGTAGTTTTGAATGAGCAGTTCTTC.

V is TRBV5-1 and J is TRBJ1-4; D is possibly TRBD1 (6 bases). V shed 6 bases and J shed 7 bases, with 16 bases lying between them. The V gene's germline CDR1 is SGHRS and CDR2 YFSETQ. The CDR3 loop spans 14 amino acids. The CDR3 sequence: CASTSGQGPEKLFF. In DNA form, the CDR3 reads TGCGCCAGCACCTCGGGGCAGGGGCCTGAAAAACTGTTTTTT.

This clone was found a few times. This chain joins TRBV7-9 and TRBJ2-7; 7 nucleotides match TRBD2. Germline loops: CDR1 SEHNR, CDR2 FQNEAQ (reference sequence). Germline trimming cut 1 base from V and 0 bases from J; bases unmatched to any gene: 3. The CDR3 contains 15 residues. CDR3 sequence: CASSLGRDYSYEQYF. The DNA of the CDR3 is TGTGCCAGCAGCTTAGGCAGGGACTACTCCTACGAGCAGTACTTC. Full variable domain (outside the CDR3, taken from reference TRBV7-9 and TRBJ2-7): DTGVSQNPRHKITKRGQNVTFRCDPISEHNRLYWYRQTLGQGPEFLTYFQNEAQLEKSRLLSDRFSAERPKGSFSTLEIQRTEQGDSAMYLCASSLGRDYSYEQYFGPGTRLTVT.

V and J are TRBV10-3 and TRBJ2-5, with TRBD1 matching 7 bases. J gave up 1 base and V 5 bases, and 4 bases lay outside the gene matches. Looked up from germline, CDR1 is ENHRY and CDR2 is SYGVKD. The length of the CDR3 is 14 residues. The CDR3 nucleotides read TGTGCCATCAGTTTGACAGGGTCCCAAGAGACCCAGTACTTC. It specifies CAISLTGSQETQYF.

The V and J genes are TRBV10-2 and TRBJ2-2, with 14 bases lining up with TRBD2. Per germline, CDR1 WSHSY and CDR2 SAAADI. There are 15 residues in the CDR3. V trimming: 6 bases; J trimming: 3 bases; junction bases outside the gene matches: 0. CDR3 nucleotides: TGCGCCAGCAGGGGACTAGCGGGAGACACCGGGGAGCTGTTTTTT. Amino acids: CASRGLAGDTGELFF.

CDR3: CASSIWGDRGQPQHF. DNA for the CDR3: TGTGCCAGTAGTATTTGGGGGGACAGGGGGCAGCCCCAGCATTTT. V gene TRBV19 combines with J gene TRBJ1-5; 11 nucleotides align to TRBD1. Looked up from germline, CDR1 is LNHDA and CDR2 is SQIVND (reference sequence). V trimming: 3 bases; J trimming: 7 bases; junction bases outside the gene matches: 5. The CDR3 is 15 residues long.

This clone has only a few counts. The V and J genes are TRBV4-2 and TRBJ2-2; D possibly corresponds to TRBD1 (5 bases). This CDR3 has 17 residues. Per the germline V gene, CDR1 is LGHNA and CDR2 is YNFKEQ. Trimming stripped 1 base from V and 4 bases from J, with 16 bases between. The DNA for the CDR3 is TGTGCCAGCAGCCAAGTTCTAGGGGAAGCCGCCACCGGGGAGCTGTTTTTT. Amino acids: CASSQVLGEAATGELFF.

V is TRBV7-2 and J is TRBJ2-7, with 12 bases matching TRBD2. Germline CDR1 SGHTA, CDR2 FQGNSA. The CDR3 length is 17 residues. Trimming cost V 5 bases and J 2 bases; bases outside gene matches: 10. In DNA, the CDR3 is TGTGCCAGCAGCACCAGGACTAGCGGGATTGTCACCTACGAGCAGTACTTC. This sequence encodes CASSTRTSGIVTYEQYF.